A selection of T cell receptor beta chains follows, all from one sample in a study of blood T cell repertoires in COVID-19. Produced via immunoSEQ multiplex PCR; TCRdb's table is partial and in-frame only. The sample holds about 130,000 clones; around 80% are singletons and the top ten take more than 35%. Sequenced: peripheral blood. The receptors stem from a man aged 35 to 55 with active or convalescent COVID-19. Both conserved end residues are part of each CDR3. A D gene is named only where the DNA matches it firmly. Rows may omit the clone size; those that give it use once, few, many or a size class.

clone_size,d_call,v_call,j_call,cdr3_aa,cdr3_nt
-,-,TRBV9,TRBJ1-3,CASSVQGNAGNTIYF,TGTGCCAGCAGCGTACAGGGGAACGCTGGAAACACCATATATTTT
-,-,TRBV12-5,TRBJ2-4,CASGPRNIQYF,TGTGCTAGTGGGCCTAGAAACATTCAGTACTTC
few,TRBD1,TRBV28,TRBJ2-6,CASRIISGTGGTSGANVLTF,TGTGCCAGCCGAATAATCTCCGGGACAGGGGGTACCTCTGGGGCCAACGTCCTGACTTTC
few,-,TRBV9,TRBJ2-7,CASSVDSVPYEQYF,TGTGCCAGCAGCGTAGATTCTGTTCCCTACGAGCAGTACTTC
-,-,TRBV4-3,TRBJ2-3,CASSQGGGTDTQYF,TGCGCCAGCAGCCAGGGGGGTGGGACAGATACGCAGTATTTT
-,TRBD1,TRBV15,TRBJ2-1,CATSSAPRQGYNEQFF,TGTGCCACCAGCAGTGCCCCCAGACAGGGATACAATGAGCAGTTCTTC
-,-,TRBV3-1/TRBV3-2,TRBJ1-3,CASSWRTSAGNTIYF,TGTGCCAGCAGCTGGAGAACCTCTGCTGGAAACACCATATATTTT
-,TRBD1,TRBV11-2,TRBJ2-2,CASSSPRQGENTGELFF,TGTGCCAGCAGCTCCCCCCGGCAGGGGGAGAACACCGGGGAGCTGTTTTTT
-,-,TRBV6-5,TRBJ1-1,CASSYDRKGTEAFF,TGTGCCAGCAGTTACGACAGGAAGGGCACTGAAGCTTTCTTT
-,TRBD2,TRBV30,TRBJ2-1,CAWSSTTSGGVDEQFF,TGTGCCTGGAGTTCAACGACTAGCGGGGGGGTTGATGAGCAGTTCTTC
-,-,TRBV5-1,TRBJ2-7,CASSPEGPSSYEQYF,TGCGCCAGCAGCCCGGAGGGACCGAGCTCCTACGAGCAGTACTTC
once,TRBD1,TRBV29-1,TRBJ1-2,CSVGDRGSSGYTF,TGCAGCGTTGGGGACAGGGGATCTAGCGGCTACACCTTC
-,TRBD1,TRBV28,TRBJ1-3,CASSGQGKGNTIYF,TGTGCCAGCAGTGGACAGGGCAAGGGAAACACCATATATTTT
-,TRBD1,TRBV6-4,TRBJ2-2,CASRRGTGLNTGELFF,TGTGCCAGCAGGAGAGGGACAGGGCTAAACACCGGGGAGCTGTTTTTT
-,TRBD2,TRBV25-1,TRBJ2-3,CASSDPLAGGPSTDTQYF,TGTGCCAGCAGTGATCCACTAGCGGGGGGGCCAAGCACAGATACGCAGTATTTT
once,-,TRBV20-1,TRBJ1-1,CSAELAEAFF,TGCAGTGCTGAACTCGCTGAAGCTTTCTTT